Listed here are 9 T cell receptor beta chains from one sample, sequenced in a study of beta chain features in type 1 diabetes. The antigens for these receptors are not known. cDNA synthesis used the whole RNA isolate, giving expressed TCRB sequences. Profiled with immunoSEQ multiplex PCR; TCRdb holds only in-frame clones, not every one. Altogether about 240,000 clones are present, more than 11% being singletons, with the ten largest covering just under 0.02%. Study-wide results and caveats: When Type 1 diabetes patients were examined, their TCRB CDR3s proved moderately but significantly shorter in all four CD4+ subsets.

Sequencing was carried out using naive CD4+ T cells from blood. Receptors were obtained from a man aged 30 to 39 with type 1 diabetes.

This clone showed up just a few times. The gene calls are TRBV18 and TRBJ2-7; D is possibly TRBD1 (6 bases). The CDR3 consists of 15 residues. The germline CDR1 and CDR2 sequences are KGHSH and LQKENI. The V and J ends lost 3 bases and 2 bases respectively, with 14 bases between them. CDR3 residues: CASSPNRDITYEQYF. The CDR3 DNA reads TGTGCCAGCTCACCGAACCGGGACATCACCTACGAGCAGTACTTC.

The chain carries TRBV19 and TRBJ1-5; 7 bases are shared with TRBD1. Germline trimming cut 5 bases from V and 2 bases from J; bases unmatched to any gene: 6. Germline-derived CDR1 and CDR2 are LNHDA and SQIVND (reference sequence). The CDR3 extends over 15 amino acids. The CDR3 region is CASSRQGPRNQPQHF. CDR3 DNA sequence: TGTGCCAGTAGTCGACAGGGACCGCGCAATCAGCCCCAGCATTTT.

This clone was detected a few times. V gene TRBV6-1 combines with J gene TRBJ1-2; D is perhaps TRBD1 (5 bases). The CDR3 covers 14 residues. Germline V gene data show CDR1 as MNHNS and CDR2 as SASEGT. The V end lost 6 bases, the J end lost 0 bases, and 11 bases lay between the germline ends. The CDR3 spells CASSRGGTNYGYTF. DNA of the CDR3: TGTGCCAGCAGCCGGGGGGGGACTAACTATGGCTACACCTTC.

The gene calls are TRBV7-2 and TRBJ1-5; TRBD1 agrees at 7 bases. CDR1 and CDR2 from the germline V gene are SGHTA and FQGNSA. This CDR3 has 14 residues. The trim removed 5 bases at V and 2 bases at J, leaving 3 bases unmatched. This CDR3 is CASSPGTGNQPQHF. The CDR3 nucleotides read TGTGCCAGCAGCCCAGGGACAGGCAATCAGCCCCAGCATTTT.

With respect to this clone: The same CDR3 also results from other DNA sequences found in this sample. V usage is TRBV6-6 and J usage is TRBJ2-3; D call uncertain. Germline V gene lookup returns CDR1 MNHNY and CDR2 SVGAGI (reference sequence). The CDR3 is 13 residues long. Trimming took 7 bases from V and 1 from J, leaving 9 bases between them. The CDR3 sequence: CASTGRGTDTQYF. The CDR3 bases are TGTGCCAGCACCGGTCGCGGCACAGATACGCAGTATTTT.

This clone occurred a few times. The V and J genes are TRBV5-6 and TRBJ2-1; D is undetermined. Trimming shortened V by 4 bases and J by 2 bases, and 10 bases separated the two germline ends. Germline-derived CDR1 and CDR2 are SGHDT and YYEEEE. This CDR3 spans 14 amino acids. CDR3 in amino acids: CASSPSLAYNEQFF. For the CDR3, the DNA is TGTGCCAGCAGCCCATCCTTAGCCTACAATGAGCAGTTCTTC.

This sequence joins TRBV9 and TRBJ2-2, with D perhaps TRBD2 (6 bases). The CDR3 has 16 residues. Trimming pared 0 bases from V and 4 bases from J, leaving 13 bases between. Germline lookup yields CDR1 SGDLS and CDR2 YYNGEE. In DNA, the CDR3 is TGTGCCAGCAGCGTAGCCGGGACTTTCCTCACCGGGGAGCTGTTTTTT. Translation gives CASSVAGTFLTGELFF.

The chain recombines TRBV5-4 with TRBJ1-2; the D is unclear. Trimming cost V 6 bases and J 3 bases, with 12 bases left between them. CDR3 length: 13 residues. CDR1 and CDR2 (germline): SGHNT, YYREEE (reference sequence). DNA for the CDR3: TGTGCCAGCACCTTAGGGAGGGACTATGGCTACACCTTC. Protein sequence: CASTLGRDYGYTF.

This rearrangement joins TRBV2 to TRBJ2-5; 10 positions agree with TRBD2. The CDR3 extends over 15 amino acids. Germline V gene data show CDR1 as SNHLY and CDR2 as FYNNEI. Unmatched junction bases numbered 9, after V lost 6 bases and J lost 5 bases. The CDR3 loop reads CASRSLAGVAETQYF. CDR3 bases: TGTGCCAGCAGATCCCTAGCGGGGGTCGCTGAGACCCAGTACTTC.